The sample holds many counts of the clone carrying this T cell receptor (beta chain). The V gene lost 3 bases and the J gene lost 1 base, with 15 bases spanning the gap. The germline gives CDR1 SQVTM, CDR2 ANQGSEA. The CDR3 length is 15 residues. Time point noted: technical triplicate 3. The data were taken from a study of neurological immune-mediated disorders. TCRdb re-called the 5' RACE reads through MiXCR, storing one row per CDR3 protein. This table has about 44,000 distinct CDR3 sequences, 20% to 25% appearing once. Specimen: PBMCs. The chain combines TRBV29-1 with TRBJ2-5; TRBD1 is a possible D gene (6 bases). This sequence was found in a man in his sixties with HTLV-1-associated myelopathy (HAM/TSP). This CDR3 reads CSVDADRLLQETQYF. CDR3 nucleotide sequence: TGCAGCGTTGACGCGGACAGACTACTCCAAGAGACCCAGTACTTC. Full variable domain (outside the CDR3, taken from reference TRBV29-1 and TRBJ2-5): SAVISQKPSRDICQRGTSLTIQCQVDSQVTMMFWYRQQPGQSLTLIATANQGSEATYESGFVIDKFPISRPNLTFSTLTVSNMSPEDSSIYLCSVDADRLLQETQYFGPGTRLLVL.